One and the same sample provided the 15 T cell receptor beta chains below, sequenced in a study of vaccination effects on CD4 cells after COVID-19. Pools of viral peptides were used by the ViraFEST assay to expand antigen-specific CD4+ T cells ahead of sequencing. The culture ran for about 11 days, and then CD4+ T cells were isolated. Produced via immunoSEQ multiplex PCR; TCRdb's table is partial and in-frame only. In the table there are approximately 87,000 clones, around four fifths of which are singletons. These receptors have no identified antigens. This specimen was CD4+ T cells from PBMCs cultured with HCoV-229E spike peptides, taken before COVID-19 vaccination. The source of these receptors is a human donor who received a COVID-19 vaccine.

The chain couples TRBV2 to TRBJ2-2; D gene uncertain. Germline lookup yields CDR1 SNHLY and CDR2 FYNNEI. The V gene lost 5 bases and the J gene lost 1 base, with 11 bases spanning the gap. The CDR3 is 15 residues long. The CDR3 loop is CASSRAGLNTGELFF. As DNA, the CDR3 is TGTGCCAGCAGTCGGGCAGGTCTGAACACCGGGGAGCTGTTTTTT.

A few counts support this clone. The gene calls are TRBV2 and TRBJ1-5; D gene uncertain. V was pared by 0 bases and J by 9 bases, with 15 bases between. CDR1 and CDR2 from the germline V gene are SNHLY and FYNNEI. CDR3 length equals 15 residues. The CDR3 reads CASSEALGGSRPQHF. The CDR3 DNA reads TGTGCCAGCAGTGAAGCGCTTGGAGGAAGCCGGCCCCAGCATTTT.

This rearrangement joins TRBV27 to TRBJ2-5, with D possibly being TRBD2 (6 bases). Germline-derived CDR1 and CDR2 are MNHEY and SMNVEV (reference sequence). V shed 6 bases and J shed 1 base, with 15 bases lying between them. This CDR3 is built from 15 residues. In nucleotides, the CDR3 is TGTGCCAGCAGACCACCCGGGGGTTTCCAAGAGACCCAGTACTTC. This translates into CASRPPGGFQETQYF.

The chain uses TRBV5-8 and TRBJ2-2; D is perhaps TRBD2 (6 bases). The CDR3 has 15 residues. V was cut by 0 bases and J by 5 bases, with 11 bases left in between. Germline CDR1 reads SGHTS; CDR2 reads YDEGEE. CDR3 in DNA: TGTGCCAGCAGCTTGGTCAGGAGGGGAACCGGGGAGCTGTTTTTT. Translated, it gives CASSLVRRGTGELFF. The full variable domain, in which reference TRBV5-8 and TRBJ2-2 provide the parts outside the CDR3, is EAGVTQSPTHLIKTRGQQATLRCSPISGHTSVYWYQQALGLGLQFLLWYDEGEERNRGNFPPRFSGRQFPNYSSELNVNALELEDSALYLCASSLVRRGTGELFFGEGSRLTVL.

The CDR3 DNA reads as TGCGCCAGCAGCCAAGCAGAACAGTCCTACGAGCAGTACGTC. Protein sequence: CASSQAEQSYEQYV. The chain couples TRBV4-1 to TRBJ2-7; D call uncertain. Trimming removed 1 base at V and 1 base at J, with 8 bases between. The CDR3 contains 14 residues. CDR1 MGHRA and CDR2 YSYEKL come from the germline V gene.

The gene calls are TRBV18 and TRBJ2-2; weak D call: TRBD1 (5 bases). With 0 bases removed from V and 1 base from J, the gap between germline ends came to 9 bases. The length of the CDR3 is 16 residues. The V gene's germline CDR1 is KGHSH and CDR2 LQKENI. The CDR3 sequence is CASSPPSQGNTGELFF. As DNA, the CDR3 is TGTGCCAGCTCACCACCTTCCCAGGGGAACACCGGGGAGCTGTTTTTT.

The chain links TRBV6-5 to TRBJ2-2; 7 bases match TRBD1. V trimming: 6 bases; J trimming: 4 bases; junction bases outside the gene matches: 5. Germline V gene data show CDR1 as MNHEY and CDR2 as SVGAGI. The CDR3 is 14 residues long. CDR3: CASSRDRSTGELFF. CDR3 nucleotide sequence: TGTGCCAGCAGCCGGGACAGAAGCACCGGGGAGCTGTTTTTT.

There are a few counts of this clone. The V gene is TRBV24-1, the J gene TRBJ2-5; 10 bases are a match to TRBD1. Losses at the gene ends were 5 bases for V and 4 bases for J; bases not matched to a gene: 9. Germline CDR1 is KGHDR and CDR2 is SFDVKD. CDR3 length: 16 residues. This CDR3 reads CATSGGQGFSRETQYF. The CDR3 DNA reads TGTGCCACCAGTGGGGGACAGGGGTTTTCTAGAGAGACCCAGTACTTC.

The V call is TRBV28, the J call TRBJ1-3; D call uncertain. The germline gives CDR1 MDHEN, CDR2 SYDVKM. V shed 5 bases and J shed 0 bases, with 11 bases lying between them. The CDR3 covers 15 residues. Written as DNA, the CDR3 is TGTGCCAGCAGTGGAGGACTGTCCTCTGGAAACACCATATATTTT. Its protein is CASSGGLSSGNTIYF.

The V call is TRBV11-2, the J call TRBJ2-3; a weak D match, TRBD1 (7 bases). Trimming left V 1 base short and J 1 base short, with 15 bases between. Germline V gene sequence: CDR1 SGHAT, CDR2 FQNNGV. The length of the CDR3 is 17 residues. This CDR3 is CASSLGGTARGTDTQYF. In nucleotides, the CDR3 is TGTGCCAGCAGCTTAGGCGGGACAGCGAGGGGCACAGATACGCAGTATTTT.

This sequence joins TRBV6-4 and TRBJ1-6, with unresolved D. Germline lookup yields CDR1 MRHNA and CDR2 SNTAGT. Trimming took off 0 bases at V and 10 bases at J, with 4 bases between the two ends. This CDR3 is built from 12 residues. CDR3 DNA sequence: TGTGCCAGCAGTGACTCGGGATCACCCCTCCACTTT. Translating gives CASSDSGSPLHF.

This clone was detected only a few times. As DNA, the CDR3 is TGTGCCTGGAGCGCGCGAGACAATCAGCCCCAGCATTTT. As protein: CAWSARDNQPQHF. The chain uses TRBV30 and TRBJ1-5, with D unclear. Trimming took off 3 bases at V and 3 bases at J, with 9 bases between the two ends. This CDR3 contains 13 residues. The germline V gene has CDR1 GTSNPN and CDR2 SVGIG (reference sequence).

V and J are TRBV5-8 and TRBJ1-5; no firm D call. Per germline, CDR1 SGHTS and CDR2 YDEGEE. The CDR3 extends over 15 amino acids. Trimming cost V 1 base and J 7 bases, with 15 bases left between them. The CDR3 DNA reads TGTGCCAGCAGCTTGCGTGGGCAAGTTGGACAGCCCCAGCATTTT. Its protein product is CASSLRGQVGQPQHF.

A single count supports this clone. This chain links TRBV19 with TRBJ1-2; D not certain. The CDR3 length is 12 residues. V lost 7 bases, J lost 0 bases, and 6 bases lay in between. From germline, CDR1 is LNHDA and CDR2 SQIVND (reference sequence). For the CDR3, the DNA is TGTGCCAGTATAGACGCTAACTATGGCTACACCTTC. This translates into CASIDANYGYTF.

The chain carries TRBV19 and TRBJ1-1; D gene ambiguous. The germline V gene encodes CDR1 LNHDA and CDR2 SQIVND (reference sequence). V lost 8 bases to trimming and J lost 4 bases, with 20 bases between them. CDR3 size: 15 residues. Here the CDR3 reads CASLPGHGSGTEAFF. The CDR3 DNA reads TGTGCCAGTTTGCCCGGCCACGGGAGCGGCACTGAAGCTTTCTTT.